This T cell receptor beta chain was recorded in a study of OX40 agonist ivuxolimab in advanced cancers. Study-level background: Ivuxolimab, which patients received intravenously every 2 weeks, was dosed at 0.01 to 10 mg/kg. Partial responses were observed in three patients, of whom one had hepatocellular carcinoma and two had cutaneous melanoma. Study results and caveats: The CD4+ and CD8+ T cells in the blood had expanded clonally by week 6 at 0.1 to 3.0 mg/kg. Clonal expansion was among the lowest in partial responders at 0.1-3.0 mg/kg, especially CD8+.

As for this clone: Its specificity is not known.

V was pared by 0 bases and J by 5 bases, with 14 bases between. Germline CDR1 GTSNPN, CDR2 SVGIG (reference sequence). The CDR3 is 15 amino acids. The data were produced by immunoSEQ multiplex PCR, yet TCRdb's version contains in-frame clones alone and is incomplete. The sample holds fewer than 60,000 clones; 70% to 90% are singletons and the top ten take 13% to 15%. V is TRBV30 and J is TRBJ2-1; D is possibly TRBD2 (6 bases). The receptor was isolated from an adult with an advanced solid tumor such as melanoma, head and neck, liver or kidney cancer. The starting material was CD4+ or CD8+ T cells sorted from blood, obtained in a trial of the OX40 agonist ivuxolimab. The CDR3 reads CAWSVGVSGNNEQFF. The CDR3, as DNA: TGTGCCTGGAGTGTAGGAGTTAGCGGTAACAATGAGCAGTTCTTC.